This TCR beta chain was documented in a study of blood T cell repertoires in COVID-19. The table came from immunoSEQ multiplex PCR; TCRdb's copy has only in-frame clones and leaves some out. Here the sample spans over 250,000 clones, approximately 88% being singletons. CDR3 length: 16 residues. V was clipped by 2 bases and J by 5 bases; unmatched bases: 7. Germline CDR1 MNHEY, CDR2 SVGEGT. The origin of this receptor is a human donor with COVID-19, enrolled during active disease. The donor label of this sample is uncertain. Sequencing was performed on peripheral blood. The rearrangement uses TRBV6-2 or TRBV6-3 and TRBJ2-2; 8 nucleotides match TRBD2. In nucleotides, the CDR3 is TGTGCCAGCAGTTACCTCGGGACTAGATCGACCGGGGAGCTGTTTTTT. This translates into CASSYLGTRSTGELFF.